These 27 T cell receptor beta chains were all obtained from the same sample, sequenced in a study of T cell responses to AZD1222 COVID-19 vaccine. Libraries were prepared by immunoSEQ multiplex PCR; TCRdb keeps only in-frame clonotypes and omits some of them. This table holds 90,000 to 120,000 clones, around 83% found once. Specimen: peripheral blood, collected on day 0 of AZD1222 vaccination. These receptors originate from an adult in good health.

V gene TRBV20-1 combines with J gene TRBJ1-2; a possible D gene is TRBD1 (6 bases). The CDR3 is 11 residues long. Germline CDR1 DFQATT, CDR2 SNEGSKA (reference sequence). The germline V and J ends were trimmed by 2 bases and 10 bases, with 11 bases remaining between them. The CDR3 DNA is TGCAGTGCTAGATGGGACACCATCTACACCTTC. It is translated as CSARWDTIYTF.

The J gene is TRBJ1-5, the V gene TRBV7-2; maybe TRBD1 (6 bases). The CDR3 loop spans 14 amino acids. V shed 2 bases and J shed 4 bases, with 9 bases lying between them. The germline CDR1 and CDR2 sequences are SGHTA and FQGNSA. CDR3 DNA sequence: TGTGCCAGCAGCTTATGGACAGAAAATCAGCCCCAGCATTTT. This encodes CASSLWTENQPQHF.

This clone was counted between two and nine times. The rearrangement links TRBV30 to TRBJ1-3; 7 nucleotides match TRBD1. The germline gives CDR1 GTSNPN, CDR2 SVGIG (reference sequence). V was clipped by 5 bases and J by 1 base; unmatched bases: 8. The CDR3 extends over 15 amino acids. The CDR3 reads CAWEDTGVSGNTIYF. For the CDR3, the DNA is TGTGCCTGGGAGGACACAGGGGTGTCTGGAAACACCATATATTTT.

The rearrangement uses TRBV9 and TRBJ2-2; D assignment may be TRBD1 or TRBD2 (6 bases each). V gave up 4 bases and J gave up 4 bases, with 17 bases separating them. CDR3 length: 16 amino acids. Germline V lookup: CDR1 SGDLS, CDR2 YYNGEE. The chain's CDR3 is CASSLRGAGGTGELFF. CDR3 nucleotide sequence: TGTGCCAGCAGCCTTAGGGGGGCCGGGGGCACCGGGGAGCTGTTTTTT.

The rearrangement joins TRBV3-1 (or the pseudogene TRBV3-2) to TRBJ1-2; TRBD1 aligns across 11 bases. Germline trimming cut 3 bases from V and 5 bases from J; bases unmatched to any gene: 8. Per germline, CDR1 LGHDT and CDR2 YNNKEL (reference sequence). The CDR3 runs 16 residues. CDR3 region: CASSHSPGTGGYGYTF. The CDR3, as DNA: TGTGCCAGCAGCCATAGTCCCGGGACAGGGGGATATGGCTACACCTTC.

The chain carries TRBV7-2 and TRBJ1-2; 7 positions agree with TRBD1. The J segment lost 1 base and the V segment lost 5 bases, leaving 10 bases of the junction unmatched. This CDR3 is built from 16 residues. Germline CDR1 and CDR2: SGHTA and FQGNSA. The CDR3 DNA sequence: TGTGCCAGCAGCCCTCCCCCGGGACAGCTTAACTATGGCTACACCTTC. It is translated as CASSPPPGQLNYGYTF.

J is TRBJ1-3 and V is TRBV28; a possible D gene is TRBD1 (6 bases). The CDR3 is 16 amino acids. Germline loops: CDR1 MDHEN, CDR2 SYDVKM. Trimming removed 4 bases from V and 0 bases from J, with 13 bases in between. The CDR3 region is CASSSPTGASGNTIYF. Here the CDR3 DNA reads TGTGCCAGCAGTTCCCCGACAGGAGCCTCTGGAAACACCATATATTTT. Combining the CDR3 with reference TRBV28 and TRBJ1-3 gives the whole variable domain DVKVTQSSRYLVKRTGEKVFLECVQDMDHENMFWYRQDPGLGLRLIYFSYDVKMKEKGDIPEGYSVSREKKERFSLILESASTNQTSMYLCASSSPTGASGNTIYFGEGSWLTVV.

The chain links TRBV6-5 to TRBJ2-7; 9 nucleotides align to TRBD2. The CDR3 is made up of 15 amino acids. Germline-derived CDR1 and CDR2 are MNHEY and SVGAGI. V was pared by 4 bases and J by 1 base, with 5 bases of the junction left unmatched. Here the CDR3 reads CASSSLAGASYEQYF. The CDR3, as DNA: TGTGCCAGCAGTTCACTAGCGGGCGCATCCTACGAGCAGTACTTC.

The chain carries TRBV4-1 and TRBJ2-2; perhaps TRBD2 as D (5 bases). Per germline, CDR1 MGHRA and CDR2 YSYEKL. V was trimmed by 1 base and J by 5 bases, leaving 11 bases between them. The CDR3 consists of 15 residues. The CDR3 protein is CASSQGFGETGELFF. The CDR3 nucleotides read TGCGCCAGCAGCCAAGGGTTCGGGGAAACCGGGGAGCTGTTTTTT.

The chain is built from TRBV11-2 and TRBJ2-3, with TRBD2 identical over 13 bases. J was trimmed by 5 bases and V by 1 base; bases with no gene match: 0. CDR1 is SGHAT, CDR2 FQNNGV, per germline. The CDR3 totals 15 residues. CDR3 in amino acids: CASSLGTSGGDTQYF. CDR3 sequence (DNA): TGTGCCAGCAGCTTAGGGACTAGCGGGGGAGATACGCAGTATTTT.

The chain couples TRBV6-2 or TRBV6-3 to TRBJ1-2; TRBD1 matches 7 bases. Germline V gene lookup returns CDR1 MNHEY and CDR2 SVGEGT. CDR3 size: 14 residues. V lost 6 bases, J lost 3 bases, and 7 bases stayed unmatched. CDR3 residues: CASSRPDRDYGYTF. Here the CDR3 DNA reads TGTGCCAGCAGCCGACCTGACAGGGACTATGGCTACACCTTC.

The CDR3 reads CASSLATGYTEAFF. DNA of the CDR3: TGTGCCAGCAGCTTAGCGACAGGGTACACTGAAGCTTTCTTT. This chain links TRBV7-8 with TRBJ1-1, with 7 bases aligning to TRBD1. This CDR3 has 14 amino acids. V shed 0 bases and J 3 bases; nucleotides not matched to a gene: 1. Germline V gene data show CDR1 as SGHVS and CDR2 as FQNEAQ.

The chain links TRBV7-2 to TRBJ2-7, with 9 positions matching TRBD2. The junction had 1 base not matched to a gene; V was cut back by 4 bases and J by 0 bases. From germline, CDR1 is SGHTA and CDR2 FQGNSA. The CDR3 loop spans 14 amino acids. The CDR3 sequence: CASSSSGVSYEQYF. The CDR3 DNA follows: TGTGCCAGCAGCTCTAGCGGGGTCTCCTACGAGCAGTACTTC.

CDR3 residues: CASRYGDTEAFF. CDR3 nucleotide sequence: TGTGCCAGCAGATATGGGGACACTGAAGCTTTCTTT. V and J are TRBV5-8 and TRBJ1-1; D unresolved. Germline CDR1 reads SGHTS; CDR2 reads YDEGEE. Trimming removed 5 bases from V and 3 bases from J, with 8 bases in between. CDR3 length: 12 amino acids.

The chain joins TRBV5-1 to TRBJ2-7; D gene uncertain. The V end was cut by 2 bases, the J end by 5 bases, with 11 bases between. The germline V gene has CDR1 SGHRS and CDR2 YFSETQ. This CDR3 contains 13 residues. Written as DNA, the CDR3 is TGCGCCAGCAGCTTCCCGGGTATCAACGAGCAGTACTTC. This sequence encodes CASSFPGINEQYF.

The rearrangement joins TRBV18 to TRBJ2-1; D is ambiguous. Germline V gene sequence: CDR1 KGHSH, CDR2 LQKENI. V was clipped by 3 bases and J by 6 bases, with 6 bases between them. CDR3 length: 12 residues. This CDR3 is CASSPSINEQFF. CDR3 sequence (DNA): TGTGCCAGCTCACCTTCCATCAATGAGCAGTTCTTC.

The chain uses TRBV19 and TRBJ1-4; D is unresolved. The V end was cut by 3 bases, the J end by 7 bases, with 15 bases between. Germline V gene lookup returns CDR1 LNHDA and CDR2 SQIVND (reference sequence). This CDR3 contains 15 residues. CDR3 nucleotides: TGTGCCAGTAGTATTTCTTGGAGTTTATCTGAAAAACTGTTTTTT. Translating it yields CASSISWSLSEKLFF.

This rearrangement joins TRBV7-2 to TRBJ1-1; the D is unclear. CDR1 SGHTA and CDR2 FQGNSA come from the germline V gene. Trimming removed 1 base from V and 3 bases from J, with 9 bases in between. CDR3 length: 14 residues. CDR3 sequence: CASSLVRYDTEAFF. CDR3 nucleotide sequence: TGTGCCAGCAGCTTAGTAAGGTATGACACTGAAGCTTTCTTT. The complete variable domain, with remaining parts taken from reference TRBV7-2 and TRBJ1-1, reads GAGVSQSPSNKVTEKGKDVELRCDPISGHTALYWYRQSLGQGLEFLIYFQGNSAPDKSGLPSDRFSAERTGGSVSTLTIQRTQQEDSAVYLCASSLVRYDTEAFFGQGTRLTVV.

The gene calls are TRBV7-9 and TRBJ1-4; D is perhaps TRBD1 (5 bases). Trimming removed 5 bases from V and 5 bases from J, with 12 bases in between. The V gene's germline CDR1 is SEHNR and CDR2 FQNEAQ (reference sequence). The CDR3 loop spans 14 amino acids. The CDR3 protein is CASSKDTANEKLFF. The CDR3 region has the DNA TGTGCCAGCAGCAAGGACACAGCGAATGAAAAACTGTTTTTT.

The chain recombines TRBV15 with TRBJ2-3; possibly TRBD1 for D (6 bases). The V end lost 2 bases, the J end lost 8 bases, and 11 bases lay between the germline ends. This CDR3 has 13 residues. Germline values: CDR1 LNHNV, CDR2 YYDKDF (reference sequence). The CDR3, as DNA: TGTGCCACCAGCAGAACCTCAGGGGCTACGCAGTATTTT. This codes for CATSRTSGATQYF. Based on the CDR3 plus reference TRBV15 and TRBJ2-3, the full variable domain is DAMVIQNPRYQVTQFGKPVTLSCSQTLNHNVMYWYQQKSSQAPKLLFHYYDKDFNNEADTPDNFQSRRPNTSFCFLDIRSPGLGDTAMYLCATSRTSGATQYFGPGTRLTVL.

This chain joins TRBV2 and TRBJ1-6; perhaps TRBD1 as D (5 bases). The germline gives CDR1 SNHLY, CDR2 FYNNEI. V lost 0 bases to trimming and J lost 10 bases, with 13 bases between them. The length of the CDR3 is 15 residues. The CDR3 bases are TGTGCCAGCAGTGAAGCGAGGGCAGGGCTGTCACCCCTCCACTTT. Translated: CASSEARAGLSPLHF.

The genes are TRBV4-2 and TRBJ2-3; 8 positions agree with TRBD2. The CDR3 length is 15 residues. Germline trimming cut 8 bases from V and 1 base from J; bases unmatched to any gene: 8. CDR1 is LGHNA, CDR2 YNFKEQ, per germline. The DNA for the CDR3 is TGTGCCAGCTTAGACTCGGGACTAGGCACAGATACGCAGTATTTT. Translated: CASLDSGLGTDTQYF.

This chain connects TRBV14 to TRBJ2-5; weak D call: TRBD2 (5 bases). The CDR3 is 14 residues long. V was trimmed by 4 bases and J by 0 bases, leaving 9 bases between them. From germline, CDR1 is SGHDN and CDR2 FVKESK. The CDR3 bases are TGTGCCAGCAGCCGAAGGAGGTACCAAGAGACCCAGTACTTC. Encoded protein: CASSRRRYQETQYF.

The chain carries TRBV6-8 and TRBJ1-2; D ambiguous. The germline gives CDR1 MNHGY, CDR2 SAAAGT. The CDR3 runs to 12 residues. Trimming removed 10 bases from V and 4 bases from J, with 13 bases in between. CDR3 residues: CATRKEGYGYTF. In DNA form, the CDR3 reads TGTGCCACCCGTAAGGAGGGCTATGGCTACACCTTC.

The rearrangement joins TRBV11-2 to TRBJ2-2; D possibly matches TRBD1 or TRBD2 (6 bases each). Germline V CDR1 and CDR2: SGHAT, FQNNGV. With 5 bases removed from V and 2 bases from J, the gap between germline ends came to 12 bases. The CDR3 loop spans 15 amino acids. The CDR3 region is CASSRGGGNTGELFF. The DNA for the CDR3 is TGTGCCAGCAGCCGCGGAGGGGGTAACACCGGGGAGCTGTTTTTT.

A few counts support this clone. Here the CDR3 DNA reads TGTGCGAGTCAGAGGCTTAACTATGGCTACACCTTC. The encoded protein is CASQRLNYGYTF. The V gene is TRBV28, the J gene TRBJ1-2; unclear D gene. There are 12 residues in the CDR3. CDR1 is MDHEN, CDR2 SYDVKM, per germline.

This chain links TRBV30 with TRBJ1-3; D might be TRBD1 (6 bases). This CDR3 has 16 residues. Per the germline V gene, CDR1 is GTSNPN and CDR2 is SVGIG (reference sequence). The V gene lost 2 bases and the J gene lost 3 bases, with 17 bases spanning the gap. For the CDR3, the DNA is TGTGCCTGGAGTAACAGGGTGGGCTTGTATGGAAACACCATATATTTT. Its translation is CAWSNRVGLYGNTIYF.